The present T cell receptor beta chain was sequenced within a study of blood T cells in healthy people across ages. Study-wide findings and caveats: The diversity estimates, figures obtained from one million T cells, were considered underestimates.

A word on this clonotype: Its antigen is currently unknown.

Donors gave around 9.3 milliliters of peripheral blood apiece. Trimming took off 3 bases at V and 1 base at J, with 15 bases between the two ends. Germline CDR1 is LGHDT and CDR2 is YNNKEL (reference sequence). The CDR3 length is 16 residues. Next came a second PCR, run for roughly 6 to 11 cycles, which used a sample-barcoded 5' primer along with a J-beta primer mix. Every cDNA molecule bore a tag from a template-switch adaptor containing 12 random nucleotides. TCRdb re-analysed the 5' RACE reads in MiXCR, keeping a single row per CDR3 protein. The sample contains approximately 940,000 distinct CDR3 sequences, about 48% of which appear only once.

This chain joins TRBV3-1 and TRBJ2-5, with D perhaps matching TRBD1 (5 bases). The receptor was derived from a man aged 25 to 45 in good health. The specimen sequenced was blood. CDR3 nucleotide sequence: TGTGCCAGCAGCCAGAGACAGCACGTCCTCCAAGAGACCCAGTACTTC. Translating gives CASSQRQHVLQETQYF.